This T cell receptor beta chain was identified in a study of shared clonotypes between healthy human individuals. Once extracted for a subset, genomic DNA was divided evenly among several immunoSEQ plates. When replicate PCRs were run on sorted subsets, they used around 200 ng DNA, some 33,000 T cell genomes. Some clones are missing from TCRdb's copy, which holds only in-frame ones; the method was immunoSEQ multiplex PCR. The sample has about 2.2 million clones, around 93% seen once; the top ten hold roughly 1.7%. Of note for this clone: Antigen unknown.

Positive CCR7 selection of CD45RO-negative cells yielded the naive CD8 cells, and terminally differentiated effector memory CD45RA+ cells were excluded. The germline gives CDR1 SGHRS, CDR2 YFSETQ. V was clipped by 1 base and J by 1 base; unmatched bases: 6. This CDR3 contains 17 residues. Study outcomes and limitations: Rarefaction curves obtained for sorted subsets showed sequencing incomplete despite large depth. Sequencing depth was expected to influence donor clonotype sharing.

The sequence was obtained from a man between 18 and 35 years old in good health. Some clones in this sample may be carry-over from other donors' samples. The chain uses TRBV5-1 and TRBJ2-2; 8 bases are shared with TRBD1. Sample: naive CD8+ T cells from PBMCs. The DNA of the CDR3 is TGCGCCAGCAGCTTGAGTACGACAGGGGTGAACACCGGGGAGCTGTTTTTT. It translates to CASSLSTTGVNTGELFF. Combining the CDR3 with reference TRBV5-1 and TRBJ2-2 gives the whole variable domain KAGVTQTPRYLIKTRGQQVTLSCSPISGHRSVSWYQQTPGQGLQFLFEYFSETQRNKGNFPGRFSGRQFSNSRSEMNVSTLELGDSALYLCASSLSTTGVNTGELFFGEGSRLTVL.